One sample yielded the 30 T cell receptor beta chains listed below, sequenced in a study of cytomegalovirus exposure and HLA in healthy donors. 60 Vbeta and 13 Jbeta primers were used in PCR. Profiled with immunoSEQ multiplex PCR; TCRdb holds only in-frame clones, not every one. The sample lists about 200,000 clones, roughly three quarters occurring once. The specimen was PBMCs. The receptor set was obtained from a male donor in good health and CMV-seropositive.

The chain uses TRBV30 and TRBJ2-1; 11 bases align to TRBD2. Germline-derived CDR1 and CDR2 are GTSNPN and SVGIG (reference sequence). The CDR3 totals 15 residues. V gave up 5 bases and J gave up 5 bases; unmatched junction bases: 8. CDR3: CAWAIGTSGNNEQFF. The CDR3 nucleotides read TGTGCCTGGGCGATAGGGACTAGCGGAAACAATGAGCAGTTCTTC. Full variable domain (rest looked up from reference TRBV30 and TRBJ2-1): SQTIHQWPATLVQPVGSPLSLECTVEGTSNPNLYWYRQAAGRGLQLLFYSVGIGQISSEVPQNLSASRPQDRQFILSSKKLLLSDSGFYLCAWAIGTSGNNEQFFGPGTRLTVL.

The rearrangement joins TRBV14 to TRBJ1-4; D not resolved. V was pared by 0 bases and J by 5 bases, with 19 bases between. Germline V gene data show CDR1 as SGHDN and CDR2 as FVKESK. The CDR3 spans 18 residues. CDR3 protein: CASSQDFNGYEGNEKLFF. The DNA of the CDR3 is TGTGCCAGCAGCCAAGATTTTAATGGTTATGAGGGAAATGAAAAACTGTTTTTT. Variable domain in full (rest from reference TRBV14 and TRBJ1-4): EAGVTQFPSHSVIEKGQTVTLRCDPISGHDNLYWYRRVMGKEIKFLLHFVKESKQDESGMPNNRFLAERTGGTYSTLKVQPAELEDSGVYFCASSQDFNGYEGNEKLFFGSGTQLSVL.

CDR3 amino acids: CAAGQDRDSPLHF. For the CDR3, the DNA is TGTGCCGCAGGCCAGGACAGGGATTCACCCCTCCACTTT. The chain joins TRBV10-3 to TRBJ1-6; 8 bases align to TRBD1. The J segment lost 8 bases and the V segment lost 11 bases, leaving 8 bases of the junction unmatched. The CDR3 spans 13 residues. Looked up from germline, CDR1 is ENHRY and CDR2 is SYGVKD.

This clone was recorded once. CDR3 sequence: CASSLSLPGQGRGTNEKLFF. In DNA form, the CDR3 reads TGTGCCAGCAGTTTATCACTCCCGGGACAGGGCAGGGGGACTAATGAAAAACTGTTTTTT. The V gene is TRBV27, the J gene TRBJ1-4; 9 positions match TRBD1. CDR3 length: 20 amino acids. J gave up 2 bases and V 0 bases, and 13 bases lay outside the gene matches. The germline gives CDR1 MNHEY, CDR2 SMNVEV (reference sequence).

J is TRBJ1-1 and V is TRBV6-5; D is perhaps TRBD1 (5 bases). Germline assignment: CDR1 MNHEY and CDR2 SVGAGI. Trimming shortened V by 6 bases and J by 8 bases, and 16 bases separated the two germline ends. This CDR3 has 13 amino acids. CDR3 bases: TGTGCCAGCAGCCGGGGGGTAGGGACCGAAGCTTTCTTT. It encodes CASSRGVGTEAFF.

With respect to this clone: Additional DNA sequences in this sample encode the identical CDR3. The gene calls are TRBV7-3 and TRBJ2-1; D ambiguous. Germline V CDR1 and CDR2: SGHTA, FQGTGA. V shed 2 bases and J shed 3 bases, with 5 bases lying between them. The CDR3 covers 13 residues. CDR3 sequence reads: CASSLGLYNEQFF. The CDR3 nucleotides read TGTGCCAGCAGCTTAGGGCTCTACAATGAGCAGTTCTTC. Together with reference TRBV7-3 and TRBJ2-1, the CDR3 gives the full variable domain: GAGVSQTPSNKVTEKGKYVELRCDPISGHTALYWYRQSLGQGPEFLIYFQGTGAADDSGLPNDRFFAVRPEGSVSTLKIQRTERGDSAVYLCASSLGLYNEQFFGPGTRLTVL.

The chain employs TRBV7-2 and TRBJ2-1; D is unclear. Trimming pared 1 base from V and 0 bases from J, leaving 7 bases between. Germline values: CDR1 SGHTA, CDR2 FQGNSA. The CDR3 is 15 amino acids. The DNA for the CDR3 is TGTGCCAGCAGCTTAGGTTCCAGCTCCTACAATGAGCAGTTCTTC. Protein sequence: CASSLGSSSYNEQFF.

This sequence joins TRBV18 and TRBJ2-1, with D unresolved. The V end was cut by 1 base, the J end by 7 bases, with 8 bases between. The CDR3 is 13 residues long. Germline V gene lookup returns CDR1 KGHSH and CDR2 LQKENI. CDR3 nucleotides: TGTGCCAGCTCACCACTCGAGTCTAATGAGCAGTTCTTC. Its translation: CASSPLESNEQFF.

The gene calls are TRBV19 and TRBJ2-3; possibly TRBD1 for D (6 bases). The CDR3 is made up of 14 amino acids. V was clipped by 6 bases and J by 2 bases, with 12 bases between them. Looked up from germline, CDR1 is LNHDA and CDR2 is SQIVND (reference sequence). CDR3 residues: CASSGQYFTDTQYF. In DNA, the CDR3 is TGTGCCAGTAGCGGACAGTACTTCACAGATACGCAGTATTTT.

The V and J genes are TRBV7-2 and TRBJ2-1, with 11 bases matching TRBD2. The CDR3 extends over 16 amino acids. V was pared by 5 bases and J by 10 bases, with 13 bases of the junction left unmatched. The germline V gene encodes CDR1 SGHTA and CDR2 FQGNSA. CDR3 residues: CASSLGSGGARQEQFF. In DNA form, the CDR3 reads TGTGCCAGCAGCCTGGGTAGCGGGGGGGCTCGACAAGAGCAGTTCTTC.

The CDR3: CASSLGQRNTEAFF. The CDR3 coding sequence is TGTGCCAGTAGTCTGGGACAGCGGAACACTGAAGCTTTCTTT. This chain joins TRBV19 and TRBJ1-1; 7 bases line up with TRBD1. Germline V lookup: CDR1 LNHDA, CDR2 SQIVND (reference sequence). The CDR3 has 14 residues. After removal of 5 bases from V and 1 base from J, the junction contained 4 bases not matched to a gene.

The chain links TRBV29-1 to TRBJ2-2; TRBD2 matches 12 bases. The CDR3 contains 15 residues. CDR1 is SQVTM and CDR2 is ANQGSEA in the germline V gene. The ends lost 7 bases at V and 5 bases at J; junction bases unmatched: 8. CDR3 DNA sequence: TGCAGCGCTGGGGGGCTAGCGGGAGGGACCGGGGAGCTGTTTTTT. This translates into CSAGGLAGGTGELFF.

This clone was found a few times. The chain combines TRBV7-2 with TRBJ1-2, with TRBD1 matching over 9 bases. Germline-derived CDR1 and CDR2 are SGHTA and FQGNSA. This CDR3 is built from 13 residues. V was pared by 7 bases and J by 7 bases, with 7 bases of the junction left unmatched. CDR3 sequence: CASTARQGGGYTF. CDR3 in DNA: TGTGCCAGCACCGCTAGACAGGGGGGTGGCTACACCTTC.

The rearrangement links TRBV7-9 to TRBJ1-5; 9 bases match TRBD1. Germline V lookup: CDR1 SEHNR, CDR2 FQNEAQ (reference sequence). CDR3 size: 13 residues. The CDR3 loop is CAWGQGINQPQHF. The CDR3 region has the DNA TGTGCGTGGGGACAGGGTATAAATCAGCCCCAGCATTTT.

The CDR3 spells CASSSMTGTGELFF. In nucleotides, the CDR3 is TGTGCCAGCAGCTCGATGACAGGAACCGGGGAGCTGTTTTTT. The rearrangement uses TRBV7-3 and TRBJ2-2; possible D gene TRBD1, 6 bases. The CDR3 runs 14 residues. Germline lookup yields CDR1 SGHTA and CDR2 FQGTGA. Deletions cut 4 bases from V and 5 bases from J, with 11 bases between.

The chain links TRBV4-3 to TRBJ1-4; D is possibly TRBD1 (5 bases). Germline V gene data show CDR1 as LGHNA and CDR2 as YSLEER. The V and J ends lost 0 bases and 6 bases respectively, with 14 bases between them. This CDR3 spans 16 amino acids. CDR3 sequence: CASSQEMGGFDEKLFF. CDR3 in DNA: TGCGCCAGCAGCCAAGAAATGGGGGGGTTCGATGAAAAACTGTTTTTT.

V is TRBV7-9 and J is TRBJ1-1; maybe TRBD1 (5 bases). The length of the CDR3 is 14 residues. Germline V CDR1 and CDR2: SEHNR, FQNEAQ (reference sequence). Trimming left V 1 base short and J 4 bases short, with 10 bases between. In DNA form, the CDR3 reads TGTGCCAGCAGCTTAGTTGGGGCTGGCACTGAAGCTTTCTTT. This codes for CASSLVGAGTEAFF. Based on the CDR3 plus reference TRBV7-9 and TRBJ1-1, the full variable domain is DTGVSQNPRHKITKRGQNVTFRCDPISEHNRLYWYRQTLGQGPEFLTYFQNEAQLEKSRLLSDRFSAERPKGSFSTLEIQRTEQGDSAMYLCASSLVGAGTEAFFGQGTRLTVV.

The V and J genes are TRBV5-6 and TRBJ1-4; 9 positions agree with TRBD1. Germline CDR1 is SGHDT and CDR2 is YYEEEE. Losses at the gene ends were 6 bases for V and 7 bases for J; bases not matched to a gene: 7. The CDR3 consists of 14 residues. The CDR3 protein is CASTETGGSEKLFF. CDR3 sequence (DNA): TGTGCCAGCACCGAGACAGGGGGAAGTGAAAAACTGTTTTTT.

The gene calls are TRBV7-7 and TRBJ1-1; maybe TRBD1 (6 bases). The length of the CDR3 is 13 residues. V was clipped by 5 bases and J by 3 bases, with 10 bases between them. The V gene's germline CDR1 is SSHAT and CDR2 FNYEAQ (reference sequence). CDR3 region: CASSRDRYTEAFF. For the CDR3, the DNA is TGTGCCAGCAGCAGAGACAGGTACACTGAAGCTTTCTTT.

CDR3 region: CAISPGLAGGTTDTQYF. DNA for the CDR3: TGTGCCATCAGCCCGGGACTAGCGGGAGGAACCACAGATACGCAGTATTTT. The V and J genes are TRBV10-3 and TRBJ2-3, with 15 bases fitting TRBD2. V shed 6 bases, J shed 2 bases, and the junction held 6 bases outside the gene matches. CDR3 size: 17 residues. CDR1 is ENHRY, CDR2 SYGVKD, per germline.

This chain connects TRBV19 to TRBJ1-5; D is undetermined. Trimming shortened V by 4 bases and J by 4 bases, and 17 bases separated the two germline ends. This CDR3 has 16 amino acids. CDR1 is LNHDA and CDR2 is SQIVND in the germline V gene (reference sequence). The DNA for the CDR3 is TGTGCCAGTAGTAGACAAGGCGACGGGAGGAATCAGCCCCAGCATTTT. Translated: CASSRQGDGRNQPQHF.

This rearrangement joins TRBV5-6 to TRBJ2-3; TRBD2 is a possible D gene (5 bases). The CDR3 has 17 residues. V shed 3 bases and J shed 6 bases, with 23 bases lying between them. CDR1 SGHDT and CDR2 YYEEEE come from the germline V gene. The CDR3 sequence: CASSYLPGNRRRDTQYF. CDR3 DNA sequence: TGTGCCAGCAGCTATCTGCCGGGAAATCGTCGGAGGGATACGCAGTATTTT.

The chain recombines TRBV10-3 with TRBJ2-5, with a tentative D call TRBD1 (7 bases). The CDR3 loop spans 13 amino acids. The V and J ends lost 10 bases and 5 bases respectively, with 17 bases between them. Germline loops: CDR1 ENHRY, CDR2 SYGVKD. Written as DNA, the CDR3 is TGTGCCAGCGCGCAGGGGGGCGAGGAGACCCAGTACTTC. Translation gives CASAQGGEETQYF.

The chain is built from TRBV12-5 and TRBJ2-3; 14 bases map to TRBD2. This CDR3 region has 12 residues. The germline V gene has CDR1 LGHNT and CDR2 FRNRAP. V shed 10 bases and J 11 bases; nucleotides not matched to a gene: 5. CDR3 amino acids: CATGLAGGRQYF. Here the CDR3 DNA reads TGTGCTACAGGACTAGCGGGAGGAAGGCAGTATTTT.

This chain uses TRBV9 with TRBJ2-3, with TRBD2 identical over 13 bases. This CDR3 is 18 amino acids long. V gave up 0 bases and J gave up 6 bases; unmatched junction bases: 10. The germline gives CDR1 SGDLS, CDR2 YYNGEE. Here the CDR3 DNA reads TGTGCCAGCAGCGTAGCTACGGGACTAGCGGGGTCTGAGGATACGCAGTATTTT. Amino acids: CASSVATGLAGSEDTQYF.

Details on this clone: A junction end diverges from the germline sequence, so it may reflect a read error. The sample carries other DNA sequences with the same CDR3. The chain recombines TRBV5-1 with TRBJ1-4, with TRBD1 matching 8 bases. CDR1 is SGHRS, CDR2 YFSETQ, per germline. The CDR3 loop spans 15 amino acids. CDR3 sequence reads: CASSLFGQGNEKLFF. In DNA form, the CDR3 reads TGTGCCAGCAGCTTGTTCGGACAGGGTAATGAAAAACTGTTTTTT.

The gene calls are TRBV5-1 and TRBJ2-2; TRBD2 aligns across 8 bases. The CDR3 has 15 amino acids. V shed 7 bases, J shed 5 bases, and the junction held 10 bases outside the gene matches. Germline-derived CDR1 and CDR2 are SGHRS and YFSETQ. The CDR3 here is CASHSGASGTGELFF. In DNA form, the CDR3 reads TGCGCCAGCCACTCGGGGGCTAGCGGGACCGGGGAGCTGTTTTTT.

This chain links TRBV7-2 with TRBJ2-7, with 7 bases that match TRBD1. Germline assignment: CDR1 SGHTA and CDR2 FQGNSA. The CDR3 spans 15 residues. Trimming cost V 2 bases and J 5 bases; bases outside gene matches: 9. The CDR3 DNA reads TGTGCCAGCAGCTTAAGGGGACAGCCCGGGAACGAGCAGTACTTC. Translated: CASSLRGQPGNEQYF.

This chain joins TRBV5-8 and TRBJ1-5; no reliable D call. CDR1 and CDR2 (germline): SGHTS, YDEGEE. Trimming cost V 0 bases and J 7 bases, with 14 bases left between them. The CDR3 totals 15 residues. The CDR3 DNA follows: TGTGCCAGCAGCTTGGCCGTGCGACATATCCAGCCCCAGCATTTT. Translation gives CASSLAVRHIQPQHF.

The chain links TRBV11-1 to TRBJ1-2; 7 bases fit TRBD1. The germline CDR1 and CDR2 sequences are SGHAT and FQDESV (reference sequence). The CDR3 sequence is 14 residues long. The V gene end was trimmed by 5 bases and the J gene end by 8 bases; junction bases not matched to a gene: 11. The CDR3 coding sequence is TGTGCCAGCAGCGCTGACAGGGACGAGTCCGGCTACACCTTC. Translation gives CASSADRDESGYTF.